These 25 T cell receptor beta chains came from one sample sequenced in a study of cytomegalovirus exposure and HLA in healthy donors. The study ran its PCR with 60 Vbeta and 13 Jbeta primers. The method was immunoSEQ multiplex PCR; TCRdb's version includes in-frame clones alone and lacks a portion of them. The data hold more than 95,000 clones, with approximately 79% observed a single time. The sequenced material came from PBMCs. These receptor sequences come from a man in his sixties in good health and CMV-seropositive.

The genes are TRBV4-2 and TRBJ2-3; 8 bases line up with TRBD1. There are 14 residues in the CDR3. Losses at the gene ends were 5 bases for V and 1 base for J; bases not matched to a gene: 2. Germline loops: CDR1 LGHNA, CDR2 YNFKEQ. The CDR3: CASSKGQGTDTQYF. The CDR3 coding sequence is TGTGCCAGCAGCAAGGGACAGGGCACAGATACGCAGTATTTT.

This clone has only a few counts. V gene TRBV6-5 combines with J gene TRBJ1-2; no clear D gene. The V gene lost 4 bases and the J gene lost 7 bases, with 10 bases spanning the gap. Germline values: CDR1 MNHEY, CDR2 SVGAGI. The CDR3 is made up of 12 amino acids. The CDR3 nucleotides are TGTGCCAGCAGTTCGTTCGGAGGTGGCTACACCTTC. Translating it yields CASSSFGGGYTF.

This sequence joins TRBV11-2 and TRBJ2-7, with D maybe TRBD1 (5 bases). The CDR3 has 14 amino acids. The germline V gene has CDR1 SGHAT and CDR2 FQNNGV. Trimming cost V 5 bases and J 4 bases, with 15 bases left between them. CDR3 in DNA: TGTGCCAGCAGCCGTATGCCAGGGAATTACGAGCAGTACTTC. It specifies CASSRMPGNYEQYF.

The chain uses TRBV19 and TRBJ1-3; perhaps TRBD1 as D (6 bases). This CDR3 has 14 residues. CDR1 and CDR2 (germline): LNHDA, SQIVND (reference sequence). The V gene lost 9 bases and the J gene lost 3 bases, with 15 bases spanning the gap. This chain's CDR3 is CASTPGVSGNTIYF. The CDR3 nucleotides are TGTGCCAGCACGCCAGGGGTTAGTGGAAACACCATATATTTT. The full variable domain, with the rest looked up from reference TRBV19 and TRBJ1-3, is DGGITQSPKYLFRKEGQNVTLSCEQNLNHDAMYWYRQDPGQGLRLIYYSQIVNDFQKGDIAEGYSVSREKKESFPLTVTSAQKNPTAFYLCASTPGVSGNTIYFGEGSWLTVV.

The chain uses TRBV5-4 and TRBJ1-2; 7 nucleotides agree with TRBD1. J was trimmed by 2 bases and V by 6 bases; bases with no gene match: 7. The CDR3 contains 14 residues. Germline V gives CDR1 SGHNT, CDR2 YYREEE (reference sequence). CDR3 sequence reads: CASTGGQRNYGYTF. The CDR3 region has the DNA TGTGCCAGCACCGGGGGACAGCGCAACTATGGCTACACCTTC.

The rearrangement joins TRBV11-2 to TRBJ2-4, with TRBD2 as a possible D gene (7 bases). V dropped 3 bases and J dropped 5 bases, with 11 bases sitting between them. Germline-derived CDR1 and CDR2 are SGHAT and FQNNGV. This CDR3 is built from 14 residues. CDR3 nucleotide sequence: TGTGCCAGCAGCTTCAGGGAGGGGGAAAACATTCAGTACTTC. This sequence encodes CASSFREGENIQYF.

The rearrangement uses TRBV5-1 and TRBJ2-5; a possible D gene is TRBD1 (5 bases). The J call may be wrong; the DNA end is better matched by TRBJ2-7. CDR3 size: 14 residues. Germline lookup yields CDR1 SGHRS and CDR2 YFSETQ. The CDR3 DNA is TGCGCCAGCAGCTTGGGTGGGGCGACCTACGAGCAGTACTTC. Its protein is CASSLGGATYEQYF.

This sequence joins TRBV9 and TRBJ2-1, with 7 positions matching TRBD2. CDR1 is SGDLS and CDR2 is YYNGEE in the germline V gene. J gave up 2 bases and V 2 bases, and 10 bases lay outside the gene matches. This CDR3 is 17 amino acids long. CDR3 in DNA: TGTGCCAGCAGCGTTGGGGAGGGCCCCATTCCCTACAATGAGCAGTTCTTC. This gives the protein CASSVGEGPIPYNEQFF.

The chain uses TRBV5-4 and TRBJ2-3; no clear D gene. The length of the CDR3 is 16 residues. Germline V lookup: CDR1 SGHNT, CDR2 YYREEE (reference sequence). V was pared by 0 bases and J by 0 bases, with 11 bases between. The CDR3 DNA is TGTGCCAGCAGCTTGGCGATAGCCCGGAGCACAGATACGCAGTATTTT. The encoded protein is CASSLAIARSTDTQYF.

This clone was observed a handful of times. One junction end does not reproduce the germline sequence, and a read error may be involved. This chain connects TRBV29-1 to TRBJ1-1; no reliable D call. CDR3 size: 13 residues. The V gene's germline CDR1 is SQVTM and CDR2 ANQGSEA. The DNA for the CDR3 is TGCAGCGTTTACGAGACGGGGAACACTGACGCTTTCTTT. Amino acids: CSVYETGNTDAFF.

The chain employs TRBV19 and TRBJ1-3; D gene ambiguous. CDR3 size: 16 residues. CDR1 LNHDA and CDR2 SQIVND come from the germline V gene (reference sequence). With 3 bases removed from V and 1 base from J, the gap between germline ends came to 13 bases. The CDR3 bases are TGTGCCAGTAGTATTCTCACGACTGATTCTGGAAACACCATATATTTT. It yields the protein CASSILTTDSGNTIYF. Together with reference TRBV19 and TRBJ1-3, the CDR3 gives the full variable domain: DGGITQSPKYLFRKEGQNVTLSCEQNLNHDAMYWYRQDPGQGLRLIYYSQIVNDFQKGDIAEGYSVSREKKESFPLTVTSAQKNPTAFYLCASSILTTDSGNTIYFGEGSWLTVV.

As for this clone: One end of the junction varies from germline; a read error may be responsible. The chain uses TRBV7-9 and TRBJ2-1, with 8 bases fitting TRBD1. The CDR3 loop spans 12 amino acids. The germline CDR1 and CDR2 sequences are SEHNR and FQNEAQ (reference sequence). CDR3 DNA sequence: TGTTCCAGCAGCCCGACAGGGGTTGAGCAGTTCTTC. Its protein is CSSSPTGVEQFF. The entire variable domain, with the rest obtained from reference TRBV7-9 and TRBJ2-1, is as follows: DTGVSQNPRHKITKRGQNVTFRCDPISEHNRLYWYRQTLGQGPEFLTYFQNEAQLEKSRLLSDRFSAERPKGSFSTLEIQRTEQGDSAMYLCSSSPTGVEQFFGPGTRLTVL.

V is TRBV7-2 and J is TRBJ2-3; TRBD1 matches at 8 bases. The V gene end was trimmed by 5 bases and the J gene end by 7 bases; junction bases not matched to a gene: 14. This CDR3 is built from 16 residues. Germline lookup yields CDR1 SGHTA and CDR2 FQGNSA. CDR3 DNA: TGTGCCAGCAGCCCAGGGGGACAGGTGACTTTTAATACGCAGTATTTT. This translates into CASSPGGQVTFNTQYF. The full variable domain, with the rest looked up from reference TRBV7-2 and TRBJ2-3, is GAGVSQSPSNKVTEKGKDVELRCDPISGHTALYWYRQSLGQGLEFLIYFQGNSAPDKSGLPSDRFSAERTGGSVSTLTIQRTQQEDSAVYLCASSPGGQVTFNTQYFGPGTRLTVL.

The chain links TRBV4-3 to TRBJ1-1; D gene uncertain. The CDR3 runs 14 residues. V was clipped by 0 bases and J by 4 bases, with 9 bases between them. CDR1 is LGHNA, CDR2 YSLEER, per germline. CDR3 nucleotide sequence: TGCGCCAGCAGCCAAGATGCTGGCCTCACTGAAGCTTTCTTT. Translating it yields CASSQDAGLTEAFF.

The J gene is TRBJ1-3, the V gene TRBV6-1, with 10 nucleotides matching TRBD1. The germline V gene encodes CDR1 MNHNS and CDR2 SASEGT. The CDR3 has 15 amino acids. V lost 7 bases and J lost 1; bases outside the gene matches: 4. The CDR3 DNA sequence: TGTGCCAGCAATCGACAGGGGGCTTCTGGAAACACCATATATTTT. Residues: CASNRQGASGNTIYF.

The rearrangement joins TRBV2 to TRBJ2-2; D ambiguous. The CDR3 has 15 amino acids. V was trimmed by 4 bases and J by 3 bases, leaving 12 bases between them. Germline values: CDR1 SNHLY, CDR2 FYNNEI. The CDR3 region is CASSARVVDTGELFF. CDR3 coding DNA: TGTGCCAGCAGTGCCCGGGTGGTGGACACCGGGGAGCTGTTTTTT.

The chain has TRBV28 and TRBJ2-7, with a possible D match to TRBD1 (5 bases). The CDR3 extends over 15 amino acids. Deletions cut 5 bases from V and 0 bases from J, with 14 bases between. Germline loops: CDR1 MDHEN, CDR2 SYDVKM. The CDR3 region has the DNA TGTGCCAGCAGTCGGGCCGACAGCTACTCCTACGAGCAGTACTTC. This gives the protein CASSRADSYSYEQYF.

As DNA, the CDR3 is TGTGCCAGCAGCTGGGGGACAGGGGCCTACGAGCAGTACTTC. Encoded protein: CASSWGTGAYEQYF. The V gene is TRBV5-6, the J gene TRBJ2-7, with 10 bases fitting TRBD1. V lost 3 bases and J lost 2; bases outside the gene matches: 2. The germline V gene has CDR1 SGHDT and CDR2 YYEEEE. The CDR3 consists of 14 residues.

V usage is TRBV7-2 and J usage is TRBJ2-3; 13 positions agree with TRBD2. The CDR3 is 18 residues long. The V gene's germline CDR1 is SGHTA and CDR2 FQGNSA. V gave up 3 bases and J gave up 4 bases; unmatched junction bases: 10. The CDR3 nucleotides are TGTGCCAGCAGCTTCCTCATCCCGGGACTAGCGGGGTCAGATACGCAGTATTTT. Its protein is CASSFLIPGLAGSDTQYF.

The chain couples TRBV2 to TRBJ2-7; TRBD1 aligns across 11 bases. V dropped 8 bases and J dropped 3; count of bases not matched to a gene: 6. The CDR3 contains 14 residues. Per the germline V gene, CDR1 is SNHLY and CDR2 is FYNNEI. The CDR3 here is CASSGQGARYEQYF. DNA of the CDR3: TGTGCCAGCTCTGGACAGGGGGCCCGCTACGAGCAGTACTTC.

V gene TRBV6-1 combines with J gene TRBJ1-5, with TRBD1 matching 7 bases. J lost 3 bases, V lost 4 bases, and 3 bases had no gene match. The CDR3 sequence is 14 residues long. Germline loops: CDR1 MNHNS, CDR2 SASEGT. Here the CDR3 DNA reads TGTGCCAGCAGTGCGGGACAGCACAATCAGCCCCAGCATTTT. This gives the protein CASSAGQHNQPQHF.

A word on this clone: Compared with germline, one end of the junction differs, possibly owing to a read error. The chain couples TRBV7-9 to TRBJ1-2; no definite D call. Germline assignment: CDR1 SEHNR and CDR2 FQNEAQ (reference sequence). The CDR3 is 14 residues long. CDR3 in DNA: TGCGCCAGCAGCCTCCTCCTTAACGGGAATGGCTACACCTTC. Translated, it gives CASSLLLNGNGYTF.

The genes are TRBV6-5 and TRBJ1-1; D might be TRBD1 (5 bases). This CDR3 comprises 15 residues. V shed 0 bases and J shed 10 bases, with 18 bases lying between them. Per germline, CDR1 MNHEY and CDR2 SVGAGI. The CDR3 DNA is TGTGCCAGCAGTTACTCGATCGGGGGTGGTGGTCGAGCTTTCTTT. Protein sequence: CASSYSIGGGGRAFF.

About this clone itself: One junction end disagrees with the germline gene, perhaps due to a read error. The chain is built from TRBV5-6 and TRBJ2-7, with 7 positions matching TRBD1. CDR1 and CDR2 from the germline V gene are SGHDT and YYEEEE. This CDR3 is 15 amino acids long. The CDR3 coding sequence is TGTGCCTGCAGCTTGCCGGGACAGACCAGCTACGAGCAGTACTTC. Protein sequence: CACSLPGQTSYEQYF.

The chain has TRBV6-5 and TRBJ1-1; D unresolved. CDR1 is MNHEY, CDR2 SVGAGI, per germline. The CDR3 runs to 15 residues. Trimming removed 5 bases from V and 7 bases from J, with 20 bases in between. CDR3 in amino acids: CASSRGGGRVDEAFF. In DNA form, the CDR3 reads TGTGCCAGCAGTCGTGGAGGAGGGAGAGTCGATGAAGCTTTCTTT.